These 25 T cell receptor beta chains were all obtained from the same sample, sequenced in a study of blood T cell repertoires in COVID-19. Repertoires were generated with immunoSEQ multiplex PCR, while TCRdb's copy carries only in-frame clones and drops some. This table holds approximately 200,000 clones, roughly four fifths found once. Sequencing was done on a sample of PBMCs or T cells enriched from blood (not recorded which). These receptors were obtained from a man in his sixties who had recovered from COVID-19.

This clone has a single count. The gene calls are TRBV6-2 or TRBV6-3 and TRBJ2-3; D gene ambiguous. The CDR3 is 15 residues long. CDR1 MNHEY and CDR2 SVGEGT come from the germline V gene. V lost 2 bases and J lost 0, with 9 bases in between. The CDR3 nucleotides read TGTGCCAGCAGTTACGGTGGTACTAGCACAGATACGCAGTATTTT. This encodes CASSYGGTSTDTQYF.

This chain connects TRBV11-2 to TRBJ2-7; 11 bases align to TRBD2. CDR3 size: 16 residues. V was pared by 0 bases and J by 4 bases, with 5 bases of the junction left unmatched. From germline, CDR1 is SGHAT and CDR2 FQNNGV. Written as DNA, the CDR3 is TGTGCCAGCAGCTTAGACTTAGCGGGGGGGCAGTACGAGCAGTACTTC. Its translation: CASSLDLAGGQYEQYF.

The chain joins TRBV7-3 to TRBJ2-2; D is unclear. Germline assignment: CDR1 SGHTA and CDR2 FQGTGA. Trimming stripped 5 bases from V and 2 bases from J, with 12 bases between. The CDR3 length is 15 residues. CDR3 amino acids: CASSPASSNTGELFF. CDR3 in DNA: TGTGCCAGCAGCCCCGCGAGTTCCAACACCGGGGAGCTGTTTTTT.

The chain joins TRBV12-3 or TRBV12-4 to TRBJ1-4, with a weak D call TRBD1 (5 bases). CDR3 length: 13 amino acids. Trimming removed 8 bases from V and 1 base from J, with 8 bases in between. As DNA, the CDR3 is TGTGCCAGCCGGGGGATAACTAATGAAAAACTGTTTTTT. As protein: CASRGITNEKLFF.

The gene calls are TRBV3-1 (or the pseudogene TRBV3-2) and TRBJ1-6, with 7 bases lining up with TRBD1. Germline V CDR1 and CDR2: LGHDT, YNNKEL (reference sequence). This CDR3 is 16 amino acids long. V trimming: 2 bases; J trimming: 3 bases; junction bases outside the gene matches: 4. The CDR3 protein is CASSQMTGFYNSPLHF. The CDR3 DNA follows: TGTGCCAGCAGCCAAATGACAGGGTTCTATAATTCACCCCTCCACTTT.

The chain joins TRBV4-3 to TRBJ2-3, with D possibly TRBD1 on 6 matching bases. CDR3 length: 16 residues. Trimming removed 2 bases from V and 6 bases from J, with 18 bases in between. Germline V CDR1 and CDR2: LGHNA, YSLEER. CDR3 in amino acids: CASSQRQGLNSDTQYF. The CDR3 DNA is TGCGCCAGCAGCCAACGTCAGGGGTTGAATTCGGATACGCAGTATTTT.

The chain recombines TRBV19 with TRBJ1-5; no definite D call. V shed 6 bases and J shed 4 bases, with 7 bases lying between them. The CDR3 is 12 amino acids. The germline CDR1 and CDR2 sequences are LNHDA and SQIVND (reference sequence). CDR3 in DNA: TGTGCCAGTAGGGGCCTAAATCAGCCCCAGCATTTT. It translates to CASRGLNQPQHF.

The chain couples TRBV4-2 to TRBJ2-1, with D maybe TRBD2 (5 bases). Germline CDR1 is LGHNA and CDR2 is YNFKEQ. There are 19 residues in the CDR3. V lost 0 bases and J lost 0, with 18 bases in between. The CDR3 DNA reads as TGTGCCAGCAGCCAAGATCGTGACGCGAGGGCCTTCTCCTACAATGAGCAGTTCTTC. Its translation is CASSQDRDARAFSYNEQFF.

Only one count was recorded for this clone. The chain is built from TRBV2 and TRBJ1-5, with TRBD1 identical over 7 bases. This CDR3 contains 16 residues. Germline V CDR1 and CDR2: SNHLY, FYNNEI. After removal of 2 bases from V and 3 bases from J, the junction contained 7 bases not matched to a gene. CDR3 protein: CASSERAGGNNQPQHF. DNA of the CDR3: TGTGCCAGCAGTGAAAGGGCAGGGGGAAACAATCAGCCCCAGCATTTT.

This chain joins TRBV4-1 and TRBJ2-3; perhaps TRBD2 as D (7 bases). CDR3 length equals 17 residues. The germline V gene encodes CDR1 MGHRA and CDR2 YSYEKL. Trimming left V 3 bases short and J 0 bases short, with 16 bases between. The CDR3 region is CASSQGLIRGSTDTQYF. Written as DNA, the CDR3 is TGCGCCAGCAGCCAGGGACTAATCAGGGGTAGCACAGATACGCAGTATTTT.

The rearrangement links TRBV3-1 (or the pseudogene TRBV3-2) to TRBJ2-7, with D maybe TRBD1 (5 bases). The germline V gene encodes CDR1 LGHDT and CDR2 YNNKEL (reference sequence). V lost 0 bases and J lost 3, with 9 bases in between. This CDR3 has 14 residues. CDR3 in DNA: TGTGCCAGCAGCCAAGAGTGGGGCGGCTACGAGCAGTACTTC. Its protein product is CASSQEWGGYEQYF.

V is TRBV4-2 and J is TRBJ1-1, with 9 nucleotides matching TRBD1. The germline V gene has CDR1 LGHNA and CDR2 YNFKEQ. The CDR3 has 14 residues. Trimming took 5 bases from V and 5 from J; bases not matched to a gene: 6. The CDR3 DNA reads as TGTGCCAGCAGCACAGGGACAGGGTGGACTGAAGCTTTCTTT. Translation gives CASSTGTGWTEAFF.

The chain combines TRBV2 with TRBJ2-7, with 10 bases that match TRBD1. CDR3 length: 15 residues. Germline loops: CDR1 SNHLY, CDR2 FYNNEI. V lost 10 bases and J lost 1; bases outside the gene matches: 10. The CDR3 nucleotides are TGTGCCACAAAGGACGGGACAGGGGATTCCTACGAGCAGTACTTC. This sequence encodes CATKDGTGDSYEQYF.

CDR3 nucleotides: TGTGCCAGCAGCGTAGGTGGTAGCGGAAACACCGGGGAGCTGTTTTTT. This sequence encodes CASSVGGSGNTGELFF. The gene calls are TRBV9 and TRBJ2-2; D possibly corresponds to TRBD2 (6 bases). V was shortened by 0 bases and J by 2 bases, with 11 bases between the two germline ends. Germline V gene data show CDR1 as SGDLS and CDR2 as YYNGEE. The length of the CDR3 is 16 residues.

The J gene is TRBJ2-1, the V gene TRBV4-3; 7 bases align to TRBD2. The CDR3 totals 16 residues. Germline CDR1 reads LGHNA; CDR2 reads YSLEER. Unmatched junction bases numbered 2, after V lost 0 bases and J lost 0 bases. The CDR3 coding sequence is TGCGCCAGCAGCCAAGAGCCGGGGGGCTCCTACAATGAGCAGTTCTTC. It codes for CASSQEPGGSYNEQFF.

This clone was seen more than once but under ten times. The identical CDR3 is also encoded by other nucleotide sequences in the sample. The chain uses TRBV7-2 and TRBJ1-1, with a tentative D call TRBD1 (5 bases). CDR3 size: 13 residues. Germline CDR1 and CDR2: SGHTA and FQGNSA. The ends were cut back, 3 bases at V and 1 base at J, with 6 bases in the middle. Written as DNA, the CDR3 is TGTGCCAGCAGCTTGACAGAGAACACTGAAGCTTTCTTT. Translation gives CASSLTENTEAFF.

The V and J genes are TRBV3-1 (or the pseudogene TRBV3-2) and TRBJ2-4; D gene uncertain. CDR1 and CDR2 (germline): LGHDT, YNNKEL (reference sequence). The CDR3 runs to 13 residues. V was pared by 1 base and J by 4 bases, with 5 bases between. The CDR3: CASSQGAKNIQYF. In nucleotides, the CDR3 is TGTGCCAGCAGCCAAGGGGCAAAAAACATTCAGTACTTC.

The rearrangement joins TRBV10-2 to TRBJ1-2, with 7 nucleotides matching TRBD1. V lost 3 bases, J lost 0 bases, and 4 bases stayed unmatched. CDR1 and CDR2 from the germline V gene are WSHSY and SAAADI. This CDR3 has 15 amino acids. CDR3 residues: CASSDRGNTNYGYTF. CDR3 sequence (DNA): TGCGCCAGCAGTGACAGGGGGAACACTAACTATGGCTACACCTTC.

Concerning this clone itself: Other DNA sequences within the sample encode an identical CDR3. The chain employs TRBV10-2 and TRBJ2-2; 9 bases agree with TRBD1. Germline lookup yields CDR1 WSHSY and CDR2 SAAADI. This CDR3 region has 17 residues. With V trimmed by 2 bases and J by 0 bases, 4 bases remained unmatched. CDR3 region: CASSEPRDRANTGELFF. The CDR3 nucleotides read TGCGCCAGCAGTGAGCCCAGGGACAGGGCGAACACCGGGGAGCTGTTTTTT.

This clone occurred once. This chain uses TRBV6-5 with TRBJ2-7; a possible D gene is TRBD1 (7 bases). The CDR3 contains 13 residues. Looked up from germline, CDR1 is MNHEY and CDR2 is SVGAGI. Trimming took off 2 bases at V and 9 bases at J, with 14 bases between the two ends. DNA of the CDR3: TGTGCCAGCAGTTACGGGAGGAGGGGGCGGCAGTACTTC. It translates to CASSYGRRGRQYF.

This chain links TRBV4-2 with TRBJ1-2; no clear D. With 0 bases removed from V and 8 bases from J, the gap between germline ends came to 7 bases. Per germline, CDR1 LGHNA and CDR2 YNFKEQ. The CDR3 loop spans 12 amino acids. CDR3 bases: TGTGCCAGCAGCCAAGATTCACTCGGCTACACCTTC. This translates into CASSQDSLGYTF.

The CDR3, as DNA: TGTGCCAGCAGCTTAGATCCGACAGCTAACTATGGCTACACCTTC. As protein: CASSLDPTANYGYTF. V usage is TRBV11-3 and J usage is TRBJ1-2; perhaps TRBD1 as D (5 bases). The length of the CDR3 is 15 residues. V shed 0 bases and J shed 0 bases, with 8 bases lying between them. Germline CDR1 is SGHNT and CDR2 is YENEEA.

Only one count was recorded for this clone. The CDR3: CASSPRDRGLETQYF. CDR3 bases: TGTGCCAGCAGCCCCCGGGACAGGGGCTTGGAGACCCAGTACTTC. The gene calls are TRBV7-2 and TRBJ2-5, with TRBD1 identical over 10 bases. With V trimmed by 5 bases and J by 5 bases, 8 bases remained unmatched. The CDR3 loop spans 15 amino acids. Germline CDR1 and CDR2: SGHTA and FQGNSA.

The chain carries TRBV19 and TRBJ1-1; the D is unclear. Germline V CDR1 and CDR2: LNHDA, SQIVND (reference sequence). The CDR3 runs to 14 residues. V was shortened by 7 bases and J by 1 base, with 13 bases between the two germline ends. For the CDR3, the DNA is TGTGCCAGTACCAATCGTAGCGGGAACACTGAAGCTTTCTTT. As protein: CASTNRSGNTEAFF.

This clone was seen only once. This specimen includes other DNA sequences encoding the same CDR3. The chain recombines TRBV7-9 with TRBJ1-1, with a tentative D call TRBD1 (5 bases). This CDR3 contains 14 residues. Germline CDR1 SEHNR, CDR2 FQNEAQ (reference sequence). Trimming stripped 5 bases from V and 0 bases from J, with 10 bases between. The CDR3: CASSPDRVNTEAFF. As DNA, the CDR3 is TGTGCCAGCAGCCCCGACAGAGTGAACACTGAAGCTTTCTTT.